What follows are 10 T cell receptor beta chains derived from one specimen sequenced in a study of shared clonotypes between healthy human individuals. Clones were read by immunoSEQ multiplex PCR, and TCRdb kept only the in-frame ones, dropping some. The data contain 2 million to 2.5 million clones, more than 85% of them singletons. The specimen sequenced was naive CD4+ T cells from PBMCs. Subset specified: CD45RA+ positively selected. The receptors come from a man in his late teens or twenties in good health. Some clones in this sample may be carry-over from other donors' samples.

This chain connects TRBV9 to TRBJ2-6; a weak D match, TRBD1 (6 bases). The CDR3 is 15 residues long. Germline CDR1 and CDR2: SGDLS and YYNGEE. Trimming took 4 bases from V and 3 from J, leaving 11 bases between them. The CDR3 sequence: CASSRTGFGANVLTF. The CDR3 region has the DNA TGTGCCAGCAGCCGAACAGGGTTTGGGGCCAACGTCCTGACTTTC. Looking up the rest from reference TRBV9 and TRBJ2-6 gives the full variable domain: DSGVTQTPKHLITATGQRVTLRCSPRSGDLSVYWYQQSLDQGLQFLIQYYNGEERAKGNILERFSAQQFPDLHSELNLSSLELGDSALYFCASSRTGFGANVLTFGAGSRLTVL.

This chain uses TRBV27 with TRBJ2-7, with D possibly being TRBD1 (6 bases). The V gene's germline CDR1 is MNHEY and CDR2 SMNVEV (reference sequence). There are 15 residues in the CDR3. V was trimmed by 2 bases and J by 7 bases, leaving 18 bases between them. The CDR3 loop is CASSLQGPGPWEQYF. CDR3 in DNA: TGTGCCAGCAGTTTACAGGGGCCTGGTCCTTGGGAGCAGTACTTC.

This CDR3 is CAISGGGTTDTQYF. In DNA form, the CDR3 reads TGTGCCATCAGTGGAGGAGGCACCACAGATACGCAGTATTTT. J is TRBJ2-3 and V is TRBV10-3; maybe TRBD2 (5 bases). Trimming removed 4 bases from V and 2 bases from J, with 10 bases in between. Germline assignment: CDR1 ENHRY and CDR2 SYGVKD. This CDR3 spans 14 amino acids.

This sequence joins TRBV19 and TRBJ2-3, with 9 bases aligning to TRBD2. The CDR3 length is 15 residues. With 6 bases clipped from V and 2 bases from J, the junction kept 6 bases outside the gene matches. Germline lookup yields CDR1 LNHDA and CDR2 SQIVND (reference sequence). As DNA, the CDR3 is TGTGCCAGTAGCCGTGGACTAGCGAACACAGATACGCAGTATTTT. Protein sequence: CASSRGLANTDTQYF.

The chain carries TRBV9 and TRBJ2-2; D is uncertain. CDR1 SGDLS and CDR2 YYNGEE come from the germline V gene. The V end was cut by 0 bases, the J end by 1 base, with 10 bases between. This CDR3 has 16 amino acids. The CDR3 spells CASSVEVSWNTGELFF. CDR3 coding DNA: TGTGCCAGCAGCGTAGAAGTTAGCTGGAACACCGGGGAGCTGTTTTTT.

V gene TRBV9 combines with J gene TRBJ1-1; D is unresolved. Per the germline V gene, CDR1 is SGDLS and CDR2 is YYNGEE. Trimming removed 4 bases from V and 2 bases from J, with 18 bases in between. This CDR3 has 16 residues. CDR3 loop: CASSSRTELRNTEAFF. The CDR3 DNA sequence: TGTGCCAGCAGCTCCCGGACCGAGCTCAGAAACACTGAAGCTTTCTTT.

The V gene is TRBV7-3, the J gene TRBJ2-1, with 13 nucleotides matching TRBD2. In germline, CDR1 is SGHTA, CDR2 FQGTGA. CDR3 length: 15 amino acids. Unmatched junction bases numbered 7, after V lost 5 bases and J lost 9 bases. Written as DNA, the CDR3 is TGTGCCAGCAGCCGAGGACTAGCGGGAGTGGTTGAGCAGTTCTTC. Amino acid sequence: CASSRGLAGVVEQFF.

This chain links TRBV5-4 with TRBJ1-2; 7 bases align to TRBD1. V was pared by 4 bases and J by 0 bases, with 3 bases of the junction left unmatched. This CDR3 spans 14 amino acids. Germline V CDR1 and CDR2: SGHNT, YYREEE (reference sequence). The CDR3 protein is CASSGGTANYGYTF. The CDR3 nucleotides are TGTGCCAGCAGCGGTGGGACAGCTAACTATGGCTACACCTTC.

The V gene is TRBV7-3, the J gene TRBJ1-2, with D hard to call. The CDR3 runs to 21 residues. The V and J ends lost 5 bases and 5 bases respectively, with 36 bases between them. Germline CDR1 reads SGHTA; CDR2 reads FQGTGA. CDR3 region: CASSLCLKGPGDYDHGYGYTF. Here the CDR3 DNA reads TGTGCCAGCAGCCTCTGCTTGAAGGGTCCGGGAGACTACGACCATGGGTATGGCTACACCTTC.

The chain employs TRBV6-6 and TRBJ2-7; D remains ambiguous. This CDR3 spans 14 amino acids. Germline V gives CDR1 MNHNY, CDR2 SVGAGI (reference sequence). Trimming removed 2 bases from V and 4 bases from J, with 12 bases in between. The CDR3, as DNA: TGTGCCAGCAGTTACCCTGGTCGCAAGTACGAGCAGTACTTC. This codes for CASSYPGRKYEQYF.